What follows is one T cell receptor (beta chain) and its context. The data stem from a study of cytomegalovirus exposure and HLA in healthy donors. Study in general: A prior study identified approximately 120 million unique TCR beta sequences from 180 million or so T cells.

The PCR contained 60 Vbeta and 13 Jbeta primers. Profiled with immunoSEQ multiplex PCR; TCRdb holds only in-frame clones, not every one. The sample holds tens of thousands of clones, 78% seen once. This sequence was found in a man aged 35 to 55 in good health and CMV-seronegative. Sequencing was carried out using PBMCs.

The CDR3 loop reads CSVGDFYGYTF. Written as DNA, the CDR3 is TGCAGCGTCGGGGATTTTTATGGCTACACCTTC. This chain connects TRBV29-1 to TRBJ1-2; D gene ambiguous. V lost 6 bases, J lost 5 bases, and 10 bases lay in between. CDR3 length equals 11 residues. CDR1 and CDR2 from the germline V gene are SQVTM and ANQGSEA.